One sample yielded the 28 T cell receptor beta chains listed below, sequenced in a study of tumor and adjacent non-tumor tissue in lung cancer. The library came from three nested PCR rounds adapted from ARM-PCR protocols. TCRdb passed the multiplex PCR reads through MiXCR, listing each CDR3 protein once. The sample lists fewer than 130,000 distinct CDR3 sequences; about 87% were seen once. No cell sorting was done before RNA was extracted from the tissue. Sequencing was performed on lung tumor tissue. The source is a man between 65 and 80 years old with non-small cell lung cancer.

Concerning this clonotype itself: One end of the junction does not line up with germline, which may come from a read error. The rearrangement links TRBV6-2 or TRBV6-3 to TRBJ2-3; D ambiguous. This CDR3 is 15 amino acids long. Germline V gene sequence: CDR1 MNHEY, CDR2 SVGEGT. The CDR3, as DNA: TGTGCCAGCAGTTACCGGGCACCGCAAACAGATACGCTGTATTTT. Translating gives CASSYRAPQTDTLYF.

The rearrangement joins TRBV7-2 to TRBJ2-1; 8 nucleotides agree with TRBD2. Per the germline V gene, CDR1 is SGHTA and CDR2 is FQGNSA. The V gene end was trimmed by 5 bases and the J gene end by 4 bases; junction bases not matched to a gene: 19. There are 19 residues in the CDR3. In nucleotides, the CDR3 is TGTACCAGCAGCATCCCACACTCGGGCCAGCGGGGGAAATACAATGAGCAGTTCTTC. It specifies CTSSIPHSGQRGKYNEQFF.

On this clonotype: A much more abundant neighbour one base away suggests this may be a read error. Given the absence of the conserved phenylalanine or tryptophan at the CDR3 end, a read error is likely. CDR3: CSVLAIQGRNLLAKNIQYL. CDR3 nucleotides: TGCAGTGTCCTGGCCATACAGGGACGGAATTTACTAGCCAAAAACATTCAGTACTTG. J is TRBJ2-4 and V is TRBV20-1, with a tentative D call TRBD1 (6 bases). Trimming cost V 7 bases and J 0 bases, with 28 bases left between them. Per the germline V gene, CDR1 is DFQATT and CDR2 is SNEGSKA (reference sequence). The CDR3 consists of 19 residues.

This clonotype was counted ten times or more. DNA for the CDR3: TGCAGCGTTGAACCGGGAGAGCTAAACACAGATACGCAGTATTTT. This gives the protein CSVEPGELNTDTQYF. V usage is TRBV29-1 and J usage is TRBJ2-3, with D perhaps TRBD2 (6 bases). Germline CDR1 reads SQVTM; CDR2 reads ANQGSEA. Between the trimmed V and J ends, which lost 2 bases and 2 bases, there was a span of 14 bases. The CDR3 is made up of 15 amino acids.

Comment on this clonotype: Mismatch with germline at one junction end may stem from a read error. The rearrangement joins TRBV5-4 to TRBJ2-7; the D gene is possibly TRBD1 (6 bases). CDR1 is SGHNT and CDR2 is YYREEE in the germline V gene (reference sequence). CDR3 length: 15 residues. The CDR3 DNA follows: TGTGTCAGCAGCCAAGGACAGATTAAAACCTACGAGCAGTATTTC. This translates into CVSSQGQIKTYEQYF.

In the case of this clonotype: The conserved phenylalanine or tryptophan normally closing the CDR3 is absent here, so this likely arose from a read error. This chain uses TRBV7-3 with TRBJ2-5; 7 bases line up with TRBD2. This CDR3 region has 16 residues. Trimming cost V 4 bases and J 5 bases; bases outside gene matches: 13. CDR1 SGHTA and CDR2 FQGTGA come from the germline V gene. The CDR3 nucleotides read TGTGCCAGCAGCTGGGGACTAACCCAAGGAAGCGAGACCCAGTACCTC. Encoded protein: CASSWGLTQGSETQYL.

As regards this clonotype: Sequence at one end of the junction differs from germline and may be a read error. CDR3 amino acids: CTSSLETVHYEQYF. The CDR3 DNA sequence: TGCACCAGCAGCTTGGAGACAGTCCACTACGAGCAGTACTTC. The genes are TRBV5-1 and TRBJ2-7; weak D call: TRBD1 (5 bases). This CDR3 is built from 14 residues. Germline V gene data show CDR1 as SGHRS and CDR2 as YFSETQ.

Only one count was recorded for this clonotype. V gene TRBV27 combines with J gene TRBJ2-3; possibly TRBD2 for D (6 bases). V lost 3 bases and J lost 3, with 16 bases in between. From germline, CDR1 is MNHEY and CDR2 SMNVEV (reference sequence). The CDR3 has 16 residues. This chain's CDR3 is CASSFWREHGTDTQYF. Here the CDR3 DNA reads TGTGCCAGCAGTTTTTGGAGGGAGCACGGTACAGATACGCAGTATTTT.

Details on this clonotype: A much bigger clone sits one base away, suggesting this may be a read error. V and J are TRBV7-9 and TRBJ2-7; no clear D gene. The germline gives CDR1 SEHNR, CDR2 FQNEAQ (reference sequence). This CDR3 has 12 amino acids. CDR3 in amino acids: CASCLSGYEQYF. CDR3 sequence (DNA): TGTGCCAGCTGCTTATCAGGTTACGAGCAGTACTTC.

To note about this clonotype: The germline gene is not matched at one end of the junction; a read error may be the cause. The genes are TRBV12-3 or TRBV12-4 and TRBJ2-2; D possibly corresponds to TRBD1 (5 bases). CDR3 length: 17 residues. The CDR3 nucleotides are TGTGTCAGCACCTCCTCAGATGGGGCAGGGAACACCGGGGAGCTGTTTTTT. Its protein is CVSTSSDGAGNTGELFF.

Of note for this clonotype: One end of the junction is discordant with germline, which a read error may explain. This rearrangement joins TRBV6-5 to TRBJ2-7; TRBD1 aligns across 11 bases. The length of the CDR3 is 18 residues. The V gene's germline CDR1 is MNHEY and CDR2 SVGAGI. The DNA of the CDR3 is TGCGCCAGCAGTTACATGAGTACAGGACAGGGGGCGATCCACGAGCAGTACTTC. This gives the protein CASSYMSTGQGAIHEQYF.

Concerning this clonotype itself: A clone one base away is much larger, so this may be a read error. This rearrangement joins TRBV15 to TRBJ2-3; 11 bases map to TRBD2. CDR1 is LNHNV and CDR2 is YYDKDF in the germline V gene (reference sequence). This CDR3 region has 16 residues. J gave up 6 bases and V 5 bases, and 10 bases lay outside the gene matches. The CDR3 sequence: CATSLQLAGAVDTQYF. The CDR3 DNA sequence: TGTGCCACCAGCCTCCAACTAGCGGGGGCGGTGGATACGCAGTATTTT.

On this clonotype itself: With a much larger clone just one base away, this may be a read error. The chain joins TRBV11-2 to TRBJ2-7; 7 bases map to TRBD1. The CDR3 runs 13 residues. Germline lookup yields CDR1 SGHAT and CDR2 FQNNGV. DNA of the CDR3: TGTGTCAGCAACCGGGGACAGCACTACGAGCAGTACTTC. This gives the protein CVSNRGQHYEQYF.

This clonotype came up once. The CDR3 carries no conserved terminal phenylalanine or tryptophan, so it likely arises from a read error. The rearrangement uses TRBV5-6 and TRBJ2-7; TRBD2 might be the D (5 bases). The CDR3 is made up of 16 amino acids. Germline V lookup: CDR1 SGHDT, CDR2 YYEEEE. The CDR3 loop reads CASSLGPGSVAYEQYL. CDR3 DNA: TGTGCCAGCAGCTTGGGACCGGGATCGGTTGCCTATGAGCAGTACCTC.

Comment on this clonotype: A read error is likely, as this CDR3 ends without the conserved phenylalanine or tryptophan. The V and J genes are TRBV5-1 and TRBJ1-6; D call uncertain. CDR3 length equals 14 residues. Looked up from germline, CDR1 is SGHRS and CDR2 is YFSETQ. V lost 2 bases to trimming and J lost 7 bases, with 10 bases between them. The CDR3 bases are TGCGCCAGCAGCTTAGGGCAGGTGAATTCACCCCTCCACTAT. Protein: CASSLGQVNSPLHY.

The genes are TRBV11-2 and TRBJ1-1; D is undetermined. The CDR3 spans 16 residues. From germline, CDR1 is SGHAT and CDR2 FQNNGV. The CDR3 sequence is CVNSLAEMGMNTEAFF. In DNA, the CDR3 is TGTGTCAACAGTTTAGCGGAGATGGGGATGAACACTGAAGCTTTCTTT.

Note on this clonotype: Germline is not matched at one junction end, which may reflect a read error. The rearrangement links TRBV4-2 to TRBJ1-5; possible D gene TRBD1, 6 bases. The CDR3 runs 15 residues. Germline CDR1 LGHNA, CDR2 YNFKEQ. The CDR3 region is CASCQAQGFSQPQHF. In DNA form, the CDR3 reads TGTGCCAGCTGCCAAGCACAGGGATTCAGTCAACCCCAGCATTTC.

About this clonotype itself: A junction end diverges from the germline sequence, so it may reflect a read error. The V call is TRBV5-4, the J call TRBJ1-2; D remains ambiguous. Germline V CDR1 and CDR2: SGHNT, YYREEE (reference sequence). CDR3 length: 13 residues. For the CDR3, the DNA is TGTGCCAGTAGCGTGGACGTTAACTATGGCTATACCTTC. Its translation is CASSVDVNYGYTF. Drawing the rest from reference TRBV5-4 and TRBJ1-2, the complete variable domain is ETGVTQSPTHLIKTRGQQVTLRCSSQSGHNTVSWYQQALGQGPQFIFQYYREEENGRGNFPPRFSGLQFPNYSSELNVNALELDDSALYLCASSVDVNYGYTFGSGTRLTVV.

Details on this clonotype: With a much larger clone just one base away, this may be a read error. This chain links TRBV18 with TRBJ2-7, with 9 nucleotides matching TRBD2. Germline values: CDR1 KGHSH, CDR2 LQKENI. The CDR3 consists of 13 residues. Germline trimming cut 7 bases from V and 6 bases from J; bases unmatched to any gene: 7. Here the CDR3 DNA reads TGTGCCAGCTTACCTGGGACTAGCCGCGAGCAGTACTTC. It encodes CASLPGTSREQYF. The full variable domain, its missing parts supplied by reference TRBV18 and TRBJ2-7, is NAGVMQNPRHLVRRRGQEARLRCSPMKGHSHVYWYRQLPEEGLKFMVYLQKENIIDESGMPKERFSAEFPKEGPSILRIQQVVRGDSAAYFCASLPGTSREQYFGPGTRLTVT.

This clonotype was observed a handful of times. The chain recombines TRBV4-2 with TRBJ1-5; 7 nucleotides align to TRBD1. There are 15 residues in the CDR3. J lost 3 bases, V lost 2 bases, and 4 bases had no gene match. CDR1 and CDR2 from the germline V gene are LGHNA and YNFKEQ. The CDR3 is CASSQNRGFNQPQHF. CDR3 sequence (DNA): TGTGCCAGCAGCCAAAACAGGGGCTTCAATCAGCCCCAGCATTTT.

Remarks on this clonotype: Mismatch with germline at one junction end may stem from a read error. This rearrangement joins TRBV12-3 or TRBV12-4 to TRBJ2-2; 14 bases line up with TRBD2. The CDR3 is 19 amino acids. The CDR3 DNA sequence: TGTGCCAGCAGTTTTTGGGGACTAGCGGGGGCTAAGAACTCCGGGGAGCTGTTTTTT. Amino acid sequence: CASSFWGLAGAKNSGELFF.

This clonotype was detected ten times or more. The chain joins TRBV12-3 or TRBV12-4 to TRBJ2-5; weak D call: TRBD2 (6 bases). The CDR3 length is 16 residues. Trimming left V 7 bases short and J 0 bases short, with 18 bases between. This chain's CDR3 is CASTHLRGTNQETQYF. CDR3 in DNA: TGTGCCAGCACCCACCTGCGGGGAACAAACCAAGAGACCCAGTACTTC.

J is TRBJ2-3 and V is TRBV12-3 or TRBV12-4; D unclear. This CDR3 is 15 amino acids long. The CDR3 nucleotides read TGTGTCGGCAGTTTAACAACGGTAGGCACAGATACGCAGTATTTT. This sequence encodes CVGSLTTVGTDTQYF.

For this clonotype: Without the conserved terminal phenylalanine or tryptophan, this CDR3 likely stems from a read error. V is TRBV20-1 and J is TRBJ2-7; TRBD1 or TRBD2 may be the D gene (5 bases each). Germline-derived CDR1 and CDR2 are DFQATT and SNEGSKA (reference sequence). This CDR3 contains 12 residues. Trimming removed 6 bases at V and 4 bases at J, with 13 bases between. CDR3 residues: CSAEGILYEQYY. DNA for the CDR3: TGCAGTGCCGAGGGGATCCTGTACGAGCAGTACTAC.

As to this clonotype: One base away lies a much larger clone, so this may be a sequencing read error. The rearrangement links TRBV28 to TRBJ2-1, with TRBD2 identical over 7 bases. Trimming removed 7 bases from V and 3 bases from J; junction bases left unmatched: 15. Germline CDR1 reads MDHEN; CDR2 reads SYDVKM. This CDR3 is 17 amino acids long. CDR3 amino acids: CASTLEVGLADYNEQFF. The DNA for the CDR3 is TGTGCCAGCACATTGGAGGTGGGTCTAGCGGACTACAATGAGCAGTTCTTC.

The chain has TRBV30 and TRBJ2-3; 7 bases fit TRBD2. The CDR3 consists of 15 residues. The V gene's germline CDR1 is GTSNPN and CDR2 SVGIG (reference sequence). V shed 5 bases, J shed 0 bases, and the junction held 8 bases outside the gene matches. CDR3 bases: TGTGCCTGGTGTGGTCGCGGGAGCAGCACAGATACGCAGTATTTT. Translating it yields CAWCGRGSSTDTQYF.

Concerning this clonotype: Mismatch with germline at one junction end may stem from a read error. The chain uses TRBV7-9 and TRBJ2-1; tentatively, D is TRBD1 (5 bases). The CDR3 has 15 residues. The V gene's germline CDR1 is SEHNR and CDR2 FQNEAQ (reference sequence). The DNA of the CDR3 is TGCGCCAGCAACCCCTCCTGGGGCGGAAACAATGAACAGTTCTTC. It specifies CASNPSWGGNNEQFF.

This chain connects TRBV28 to TRBJ1-2; 7 bases align to TRBD1. V lost 7 bases and J lost 6; bases outside the gene matches: 11. The CDR3 spans 14 residues. Germline CDR1 reads MDHEN; CDR2 reads SYDVKM. The CDR3 bases are TGTGCCAGCATGCACGGGACAGCTATCCATGGCTACACCTTC. Translating gives CASMHGTAIHGYTF.